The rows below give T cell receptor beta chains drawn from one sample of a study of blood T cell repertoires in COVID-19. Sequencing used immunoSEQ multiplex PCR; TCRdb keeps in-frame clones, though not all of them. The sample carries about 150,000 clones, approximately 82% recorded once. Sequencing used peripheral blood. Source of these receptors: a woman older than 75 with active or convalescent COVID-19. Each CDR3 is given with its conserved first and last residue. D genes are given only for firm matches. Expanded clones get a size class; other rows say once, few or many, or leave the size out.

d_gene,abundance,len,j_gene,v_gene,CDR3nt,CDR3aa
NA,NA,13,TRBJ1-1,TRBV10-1,TGCGCCAGCAGTCGGGATATGAACACTGAAGCTTTCTTT,CASSRDMNTEAFF
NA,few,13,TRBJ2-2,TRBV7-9,TGTGCCAGCAGCTTCGAGGGAACCGGGGAGCTGTTTTTT,CASSFEGTGELFF
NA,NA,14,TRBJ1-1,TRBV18,TGTGCCAGCTCACCAGTCGGGGTGGACACTGAAGCTTTCTTT,CASSPVGVDTEAFF
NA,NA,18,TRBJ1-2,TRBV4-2,TGTGCCAGCAGCCAAGATCAACAGGGAGGGGGAACAGGCTATGGCTACACCTTC,CASSQDQQGGGTGYGYTF
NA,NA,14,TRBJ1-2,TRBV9,TGTGCCAGCAGCGTAGGAGAGACTAACTATGGCTACACCTTC,CASSVGETNYGYTF
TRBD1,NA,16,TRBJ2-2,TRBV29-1,TGCAGCGTTGATTCCGGGACAGGGATCAACACCGGGGAGCTGTTTTTT,CSVDSGTGINTGELFF
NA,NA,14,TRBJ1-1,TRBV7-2,TGTGCCAGCAGCGAAATTGACTTATCGGGTGAAGCTTTCTTT,CASSEIDLSGEAFF
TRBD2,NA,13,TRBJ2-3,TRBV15,TGTGCCACCAGCAGTTCCGGGACTAGCCCGCAGTATTTT,CATSSSGTSPQYF
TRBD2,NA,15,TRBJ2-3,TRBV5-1,TGCGCCAGCAGCGGCGGACTAGCGGGTGGGGATACGCAGTATTTT,CASSGGLAGGDTQYF
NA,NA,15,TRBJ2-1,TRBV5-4,TGTGCCAGCAGCTTACGGGACATTTCGGTGGATGAGCAGTTCTTC,CASSLRDISVDEQFF
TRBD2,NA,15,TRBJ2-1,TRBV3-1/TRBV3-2,TGTGCCAGCAGCCAAGTAGCGGGAGAAGAGAATGAGCAGTTCTTC,CASSQVAGEENEQFF
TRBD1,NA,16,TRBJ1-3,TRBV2,TGTGCCAGCACCGGCTACAGAGGACAGGGTGGAAACACCATATATTTT,CASTGYRGQGGNTIYF
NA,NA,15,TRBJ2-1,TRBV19,TGTGCCAGTAGCCAGGGGCAGGGGGGATACAATGAGCAGTTCTTC,CASSQGQGGYNEQFF
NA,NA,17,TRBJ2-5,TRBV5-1,TGCGCCAGCAGCAACCCCCGGCAAGGGGGATTTCAAGAGACCCAGTACTTC,CASSNPRQGGFQETQYF
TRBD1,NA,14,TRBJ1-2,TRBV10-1,TGCGCCAGCACGTACAGGGGGCGCCGTCATGGCTACACCTTC,CASTYRGRRHGYTF
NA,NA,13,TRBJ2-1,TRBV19,TGTGCCAGTAGTATAGCCAGGGGCGATGAGCAGTTCTTC,CASSIARGDEQFF
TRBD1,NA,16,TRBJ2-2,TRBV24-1,TGTGCCACCAGTGATCCCCGGACAGGAAGGTCCGGGGAGCTGTTTTTT,CATSDPRTGRSGELFF
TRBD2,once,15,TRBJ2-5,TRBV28,TGTGCCAGCAGTACTACTAGCGGGAGCTCAGAGACCCAGTACTTC,CASSTTSGSSETQYF
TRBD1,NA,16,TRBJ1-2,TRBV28,TGTGCCAGCAGTCAAACTCGACAGGGAGCAGACTATGGCTACACCTTC,CASSQTRQGADYGYTF
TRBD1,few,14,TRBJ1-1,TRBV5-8,TGTGCCAGCAGTATAACAGGGGGCAGGACTGAAGCTTTCTTT,CASSITGGRTEAFF
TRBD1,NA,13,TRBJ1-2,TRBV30,TGTGCCTGGAGTGTACAGGGGTTAGGAGGCTACACCTTC,CAWSVQGLGGYTF
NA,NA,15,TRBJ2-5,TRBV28,TGTGCCAGCAGCCCGATCGGCGGGGTTGGAGAGACCCAGTACTTC,CASSPIGGVGETQYF